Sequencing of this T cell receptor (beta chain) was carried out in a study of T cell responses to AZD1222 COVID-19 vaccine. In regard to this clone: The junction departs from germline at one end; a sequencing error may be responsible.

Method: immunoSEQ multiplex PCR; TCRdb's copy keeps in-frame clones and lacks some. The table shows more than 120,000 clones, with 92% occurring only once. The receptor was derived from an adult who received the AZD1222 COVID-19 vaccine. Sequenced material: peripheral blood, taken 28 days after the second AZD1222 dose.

The DNA for the CDR3 is TGCGCCAGCAGCCAAGATACGAACGCCGGGGAGCTGTTTTTT. This encodes CASSQDTNAGELFF. The rearrangement uses TRBV4-1 and TRBJ2-2; D not certain. The CDR3 length is 14 residues. Germline-derived CDR1 and CDR2 are MGHRA and YSYEKL.